The rows below give T cell receptor beta chains drawn from one sample of a study of early T cells in non-severe SARS-CoV-2 infection. One entry per CDR3 protein results from TCRdb running MiXCR on the 5' RACE reads. The data show 95,000 to 100,000 distinct CDR3 sequences, less than 15% seen once. The sample comprised whole blood. Receptors were obtained from an adult who was a healthcare worker with PCR-confirmed SARS-CoV-2 infection or an uninfected control (not recorded which). CDR3s include the opening cysteine and the closing phenylalanine or tryptophan. The D gene is left open where the match is weak. Where a row states a size, it is once, few, many or the class of an expanded clone; other rows omit it.

v_gene	d_gene	abundance	j_gene	CDR3aa	CDR3nt
TRBV28	-	few	TRBJ1-5	CASRTGSYQPQHF	TGTGCCAGCCGAACAGGGAGTTATCAGCCCCAGCATTTT
TRBV11-2	-	few	TRBJ2-7	CASSLDRGREQYF	TGTGCCAGCAGCTTAGATCGGGGGCGCGAGCAGTACTTC
TRBV12-3/TRBV12-4	-	once	TRBJ1-3	CASSVGTALSGNTIYF	TGTGCCAGCAGCGTTGGGACGGCCCTCAGCGGAAACACCATATATTTT
TRBV10-3	TRBD1	few	TRBJ1-2	CAISATGDGYGYTF	TGTGCCATCAGTGCGACAGGGGACGGGTATGGCTACACCTTC
TRBV9	-	-	TRBJ2-7	CASSNGLGEQYF	TGTGCCAGCAGCAATGGACTCGGCGAGCAGTACTTC
TRBV12-3/TRBV12-4	TRBD1	few	TRBJ1-4	CASSRDSNNEKLFF	TGTGCCAGCAGTCGGGACAGCAATAATGAAAAACTGTTTTTT
TRBV7-2	-	-	TRBJ2-7	CASKASVSYEQYF	TGTGCCAGCAAGGCTAGCGTTTCCTACGAGCAGTACTTC
TRBV2	TRBD1	-	TRBJ1-1	CASRGTGVDTEAFF	TGTGCCAGCAGGGGGACAGGGGTGGACACTGAAGCTTTCTTT
TRBV5-1	TRBD1	-	TRBJ1-1	CASSLTGGLTEAFF	TGCGCCAGCAGCCTCACAGGGGGCCTTACTGAAGCTTTCTTT
TRBV20-1	TRBD2	many	TRBJ2-7	CSAPTSGAYEQYF	TGCAGTGCTCCGACTAGCGGGGCCTACGAGCAGTACTTC
TRBV7-3	TRBD1	many	TRBJ2-5	CASSMTGRETQYF	TGTGCCAGCAGCATGACAGGGAGAGAGACCCAGTACTTC
TRBV19	-	many	TRBJ1-3	CASSIGNTIYF	TGTGCCAGTAGTATCGGAAACACCATATATTTT
TRBV5-6	TRBD1	once	TRBJ2-3	CASSAWTGGDTQYF	TGTGCAAGCAGCGCCTGGACAGGGGGAGATACGCAGTATTTT
TRBV3-1	-	few	TRBJ2-1	CASSQNLVRNEQFF	TGTGCCAGCAGCCAGAACTTGGTACGGAATGAGCAGTTCTTC
TRBV9	TRBD2	-	TRBJ2-1	CASSVTSGVYNEQFF	TGTGCCAGCAGCGTAACTAGCGGGGTGTACAATGAGCAGTTCTTC
TRBV7-2	-	many	TRBJ1-3	CASSPGRAGNTIYF	TGTGCCAGCAGCCCGGGCAGGGCTGGAAACACCATATATTTT
TRBV19	TRBD2	many	TRBJ2-1	CASNSGSTSGVDEQFF	TGTGCCAGTAACAGTGGGTCTACTAGCGGGGTTGATGAGCAGTTCTTC
TRBV7-2	-	few	TRBJ1-1	CASSLKVNTEAFF	TGTGCCAGCAGCTTAAAGGTGAACACTGAAGCTTTCTTT
TRBV3-1	TRBD2	few	TRBJ2-5	CASSQASGPIETQYF	TGTGCCAGCAGCCAAGCTAGCGGGCCTATAGAGACCCAGTACTTC
TRBV28	-	-	TRBJ2-5	CANHGETQYF	TGTGCCAACCACGGAGAGACCCAGTACTTC
TRBV28	TRBD1	-	TRBJ1-5	CASSSPTGTGNQPQHF	TGTGCCAGCAGTTCCCCCACCGGGACAGGCAATCAGCCCCAGCATTTT
TRBV29-1	TRBD1	few	TRBJ2-5	CSVRGHTETQYF	TGCAGCGTTAGGGGGCATACGGAGACCCAGTACTTC